The source of this T cell receptor beta chain is a study of cytomegalovirus exposure and HLA in healthy donors. With 4 bases removed from V and 3 bases from J, the gap between germline ends came to 13 bases. This CDR3 comprises 14 residues. In germline, CDR1 is MNHEY, CDR2 SVGAGI. The PCR employed 60 Vbeta primers together with 13 Jbeta primers. Some clones are missing from TCRdb's copy, which holds only in-frame ones; the method was immunoSEQ multiplex PCR. The table includes about 120,000 clones, just over 15% detected once. General study findings and limits: Some public TCRs appeared in many individuals, while most sequences were rare. Researchers reportedly found TCR beta sequences accurately predicted most subjects' HLA-A and HLA-B alleles.

A word on this clone: The antigen is not known.

This clonotype originated in a woman aged 18-29 years in good health and CMV-seronegative. This rearrangement joins TRBV6-5 to TRBJ2-7; weak D call: TRBD1 (6 bases). Sequencing was carried out using PBMCs. CDR3 nucleotide sequence: TGTGCCAGCAGTTCTGGCCCCAGGGGCTACGAGCAGTACTTC. Protein product: CASSSGPRGYEQYF.